This TCR beta chain originates from a study of blood T cell repertoires in COVID-19 (TCRdb year 2020). Broadly, across the study: Samples covering the acute and convalescent phases of COVID-19 were provided by collaborators in the United States, Italy and Spain. The material from the prospective study consisted of cDNA or gDNA derived from T cells, B-cell-depleted T cells, or PBMCs. Subjects who had been exposed to COVID-19, were actively infected with it, or had recovered from it provided the deeply sampled blood TCRbeta repertoires that made up the dataset. A freely available public database, intended as a resource for researchers studying the immune response to SARS-CoV-2, is where the repertoires were released. Samples were obtained from the ongoing ImmuneRACE study (first 160 participants) and from 1,000 to 1,500 subjects provided by 6 global collaborators. Nearly every sample came with metadata listing a de-identified subject ID, COVID-19 status, age in years and sex. Where available, HLA class I and class II types were taken from metadata supplied by the sample provider and were not determined by assay-based typing.

The full study reports these points: Clinical and demographic metadata were provided uncurated, with the amount varying by source and participant.

The immunoSEQ Assay, a bias-controlled multiplex PCR, was used to amplify TCRbeta CDR3 regions from genomic DNA. In the authors' own workflow: Within the assay, amplification of reference gene primers was used to estimate how many nucleated cells each sample contained. Sequence reads were collapsed and filtered to measure the absolute abundance of every unique TCRbeta CDR3 rearrangement. For each sample, productive Simpson clonality was calculated as the square root of Simpson's diversity index over productive rearrangements. The clones in this table, taken by TCRdb from immuneACCESS, are in-frame only. Not every clone is retained; where verified, under half of the shortfall comes from an unresolved V gene, and the cause of the rest is unknown. V, J and clone size derive from that table, while D and trimming were established from the DNA sequence. In this sample the table shows over 130,000 clones, 65% to 80% of which occur a single time. The top ten clones comprise approximately 15% of the sample.

This clone occurred a few times. Its specific antigen is unknown. There are no base qualities to consult, and no much larger clone falls within one base. V drops 4 bases and J drops 6 bases, leaving 16 bases in between. CDR1 and CDR2 are drawn from the germline V gene: SGHRS, YFSETQ. The CDR3 numbers 14 residues from cysteine through phenylalanine. This entry keeps only the CDR3 DNA: 42 bases, framed from base 1. Collaborating institutions collected whole blood in K2EDTA tubes following their own protocols. For TCRbeta analysis, collaborators shipped samples as frozen whole blood, isolated PBMCs, or DNA extracted from either of those sample types.

The receptor was derived from a man between 50 and 59 years old with acute or convalescent COVID-19. The sequence joins TRBV5-1 to TRBJ1-1; the D region possibly corresponds to TRBD1 (5 bases align). Sequenced material: peripheral blood. The nucleotides read TGCGCCAGCAGCACGCCCGACAGAGAGTCTGAAGCTTTCTTT. Its coded protein is CASSTPDRESEAFF.